This TCR beta chain originates from a study of T cells in Graves' hyperthyroidism and ophthalmopathy. This clonotype has at least ten counts. Its matching antigen is unknown. TCR beta CDR3 sequences were amplified from RNA transcripts. The HTBI primer set drove a first-round RT-PCR of the TCR CDR3. TCRdb independently ran MiXCR on the multiplex PCR reads; one entry per CDR3 protein. The table has a few hundred thousand distinct CDR3 sequences, around 45% seen once. Whole-study findings and limits: Blood also showed most of the thyroid clonotypes that were expanded above 0.001.

V was shortened by 2 bases and J by 10 bases, with 14 bases between the two germline ends. The CDR3 consists of 12 residues. Germline CDR1 SQVTM, CDR2 ANQGSEA. The source of this sequence is an adult woman with Graves' disease, either hyperthyroidism or ophthalmopathy (not recorded which). The sequenced sample was peripheral blood or thyroid tissue (not recorded which). The chain is built from TRBV29-1 and TRBJ1-2; D is possibly TRBD1 (5 bases). This chain's CDR3 is CSVESGGSDYTF. CDR3 DNA: TGCAGCGTTGAAAGTGGGGGTAGTGACTACACCTTC. The full variable domain, its missing parts supplied by reference TRBV29-1 and TRBJ1-2, is SAVISQKPSRDICQRGTSLTIQCQVDSQVTMMFWYRQQPGQSLTLIATANQGSEATYESGFVIDKFPISRPNLTFSTLTVSNMSPEDSSIYLCSVESGGSDYTFGSGTRLTVV.